The rows below give T cell receptor beta chains drawn from one sample of a study of post-analysis software for immune sequencing data. TCRdb itself ran the PCR reads through MiXCR, one entry per CDR3 protein. The data show 150,000 to 200,000 distinct CDR3 sequences, with 30% seen just once and approximately 1.5% held by the top ten. The specimen sequenced was blood. The receptor set was obtained from a girl aged 5-17 years with multiple sclerosis. CDR3s include the opening cysteine and the closing phenylalanine or tryptophan. D genes are given only for firm matches. Clone size is shown for a subset of rows, as once, few, many or a class of expanded clone.

j_gene	abundance	d_gene	v_gene	CDR3aa	CDR3nt
TRBJ2-7	many	.	TRBV7-8	CASSLDSPYEQYF	TGTGCCAGCAGTTTAGACAGTCCTTACGAGCAGTACTTC
TRBJ2-5	few	.	TRBV18	CASSPPIRSETQYF	TGTGCCAGCTCACCACCGATAAGGTCAGAGACCCAGTACTTC
TRBJ2-7	.	.	TRBV7-9	CASSPRTGKEQYF	TGTGCCAGCAGCCCCCGGACGGGCAAAGAGCAGTACTTC
TRBJ2-5	many	.	TRBV7-2	CASSPQETQYF	TGTGCCAGCAGCCCTCAAGAGACCCAGTACTTC
TRBJ2-1	.	.	TRBV6-6	CATTGAGIYNEQFF	TGTGCCACCACGGGGGCAGGCATCTACAATGAGCAGTTCTTC
TRBJ1-1	.	.	TRBV6-6	CASSSGRGPEGAFF	TGTGCCAGCAGTTCGGGCAGAGGTCCCGAGGGAGCTTTCTTT
TRBJ2-5	.	.	TRBV10-3	CAISETRVWRETQYF	TGTGCCATCAGTGAGACGAGGGTCTGGCGGGAGACCCAGTACTTC
TRBJ2-1	.	TRBD2	TRBV11-2	CASSLVRASGDLNEQFF	TGTGCCAGCAGCTTAGTAAGGGCTAGCGGGGATCTCAATGAGCAGTTCTTC
TRBJ2-7	many	.	TRBV10-3	CAISEGPESGYEQYF	TGTGCCATCAGTGAGGGGCCAGAAAGTGGATACGAGCAGTACTTC
TRBJ2-1	many	TRBD2	TRBV9	CASSPGGGDYNEQFF	TGTGCCAGCAGCCCTGGGGGGGGGGACTACAATGAGCAGTTCTTC
TRBJ2-7	.	.	TRBV18	CASSPGARRPYEQYF	TGTGCCAGCTCACCGGGAGCTAGAAGGCCCTACGAGCAGTACTTC
TRBJ1-1	.	.	TRBV28	CASRVALEAFF	TGTGCCAGCAGGGTCGCCCTTGAAGCTTTCTTT
TRBJ2-1	few	.	TRBV28	CASSPNLGDEQFF	TGTGCCAGCAGTCCAAACCTGGGTGATGAGCAGTTCTTC
TRBJ1-4	.	.	TRBV5-6	CASSRPPTTATNEKLFF	TGTGCCAGCAGCCGGCCCCCTACAACGGCAACTAATGAAAAACTGTTTTTT
TRBJ2-1	.	TRBD1	TRBV6-2/TRBV6-3	CASSYYPGQGATDSYNEQFF	TGTGCCAGCAGTTACTATCCGGGACAGGGGGCCACCGACTCCTACAATGAGCAGTTCTTC
TRBJ2-1	many	.	TRBV12-3/TRBV12-4	CASSLSAFTGLNNEQFF	TGTGCCAGCAGTTTAAGTGCCTTTACCGGGCTAAACAATGAGCAGTTCTTC
TRBJ2-2	.	.	TRBV12-3/TRBV12-4	CASTLGTGELFF	TGTGCCAGCACCCTGGGGACCGGGGAGCTGTTTTTT
TRBJ2-7	many	.	TRBV29-1	CSVAPGMVYEQYF	TGCAGCGTTGCCCCCGGGATGGTCTACGAGCAGTACTTC
TRBJ2-7	few	.	TRBV7-2	CASRLRGGGPTSEQYF	TGTGCCAGCAGACTCCGAGGGGGAGGGCCTACATCCGAGCAGTACTTC
TRBJ2-2	.	.	TRBV12-3/TRBV12-4	CASREWSGAGELFF	TGTGCCAGCAGGGAGTGGTCAGGGGCAGGGGAGCTGTTTTTT
TRBJ1-2	many	.	TRBV29-1	CSVDPVGYGYTF	TGCAGCGTTGACCCAGTGGGATATGGCTACACCTTC
TRBJ2-5	many	.	TRBV4-1	CASSLGLPETQYF	TGCGCCAGCAGCCTAGGACTACCGGAGACCCAGTACTTC
TRBJ1-6	.	.	TRBV12-3/TRBV12-4	CASNLTGSYNSPLHF	TGTGCCAGCAATTTAACAGGGAGTTATAATTCACCCCTCCACTTT
TRBJ2-1	many	.	TRBV28	CAANESPNEQFF	TGTGCCGCTAACGAGAGCCCAAATGAGCAGTTCTTC
TRBJ2-5	few	.	TRBV2	CASGRELGTETQYF	TGTGCCAGCGGACGGGAACTAGGGACGGAGACCCAGTACTTC
TRBJ1-2	few	.	TRBV10-1	CASSADPSYGDGYTF	TGCGCCAGCAGTGCGGACCCATCGTATGGCGATGGCTACACCTTC
TRBJ2-3	many	TRBD2	TRBV10-3	CAISEGLAEADTQYF	TGTGCCATCAGTGAGGGACTAGCGGAAGCAGATACGCAGTATTTT
TRBJ2-1	many	TRBD2	TRBV20-1	CSAIGLAGAGEQFF	TGCAGTGCCATCGGACTAGCGGGAGCCGGTGAGCAGTTCTTC
TRBJ2-5	many	TRBD1	TRBV5-1	CASSGQGPYF	TGCGCCAGCAGTGGACAGGGGCCGTACTTC
TRBJ2-1	few	TRBD2	TRBV5-1	CASSLAGLAGSNEQFF	TGCGCCAGCAGCTTGGCCGGACTAGCGGGGAGCAATGAGCAGTTCTTC
TRBJ1-2	few	.	TRBV19	CASSALGGHLYGYTF	TGTGCCAGTAGTGCCCTAGGTGGACACCTCTATGGCTACACCTTC
TRBJ2-5	many	.	TRBV20-1	CSARDRRFQETQYF	TGCAGTGCTAGAGATAGGAGGTTCCAAGAGACCCAGTACTTC